This T cell receptor (beta chain) stems from a study of cytomegalovirus exposure and HLA in healthy donors. In germline, CDR1 is SGHRS, CDR2 YFSETQ. The CDR3 extends over 15 amino acids. J gave up 1 base and V 4 bases, and 3 bases lay outside the gene matches. This clone occurred a few times. This PCR relied on a set of 60 Vbeta primers and 13 Jbeta primers. Clones were sequenced by immunoSEQ multiplex PCR, and TCRdb holds only the in-frame ones, with some missing. This sample has about 200,000 clones; 70% to 90% occur once, and the top ten carry 0.31%. The gene calls are TRBV5-1 and TRBJ2-2, with 8 bases aligning to TRBD2. The sequence was collected from a woman in her 30s in good health and CMV-seronegative. Sequencing was carried out using PBMCs. The DNA of the CDR3 is TGCGCCAGCAGCACGACTAGCGTGAACACCGGGGAGCTGTTTTTT. Its translation: CASSTTSVNTGELFF. The whole variable domain, remainder taken from reference TRBV5-1 and TRBJ2-2, is KAGVTQTPRYLIKTRGQQVTLSCSPISGHRSVSWYQQTPGQGLQFLFEYFSETQRNKGNFPGRFSGRQFSNSRSEMNVSTLELGDSALYLCASSTTSVNTGELFFGEGSRLTVL.